Presented here are 28 T cell receptor beta chains from one specimen sequenced in a study of immune heterogeneity within non-small cell lung tumors. A multiplex PCR containing 32 V primers and 13 J primers was used to amplify TCR beta CDR3. Each CDR3 protein gets one entry after TCRdb re-called the multiplex PCR reads with MiXCR. The sample holds under 15,000 distinct CDR3 sequences, about 23% seen once. Genomic DNA extracted from bulk tumor tissue served as template. A total of around 660 ng was used per sample. Biopsies that were spaced far apart were taken, several per primary tumor, during surgery. Each patient presented with untreated, newly diagnosed non-small cell lung cancer and received curative surgery. Sequencing was carried out using lung tumor tissue. The receptors here all came from a man in his forties or fifties with non-small cell lung cancer.

About this clonotype itself: A much larger clone lies one base from this, so it may be a read error. The chain has TRBV20-1 and TRBJ2-1; D possibly uses TRBD1 or TRBD2 (5 bases each). CDR1 DFQATT and CDR2 SNEGSKA come from the germline V gene (reference sequence). The CDR3 length is 12 residues. CDR3 amino acids: CSAKRGTNEPFF. CDR3 bases: TGCAGTGCCAAGAGAGGGACCAACGAGCCGTTCTTC.

This clonotype was counted at least ten times. The gene calls are TRBV6-4 and TRBJ2-2; 7 nucleotides line up with TRBD1. Germline CDR1 and CDR2: MRHNA and SNTAGT. The ends lost 7 bases at V and 2 bases at J; junction bases unmatched: 7. This CDR3 comprises 15 residues. The CDR3 region has the DNA TGTGCCAGCATCACCGGGACAGCTAACACCGGGGAGCTGTTTTTT. Translating it yields CASITGTANTGELFF.

CDR3 sequence: CASSLVGLGTGGLSYNEQFF. The DNA for the CDR3 is TGCGCCAGCAGCCTCGTTGGGCTTGGTACCGGGGGCCTGTCCTACAATGAGCAGTTCTTC. The V and J genes are TRBV4-1 and TRBJ2-1; D tentatively fits TRBD1 or TRBD2 (6 bases each). Germline V gene sequence: CDR1 MGHRA, CDR2 YSYEKL. V was pared by 4 bases and J by 1 base, with 26 bases between. This CDR3 comprises 20 residues.

This clonotype was seen at least ten times. J is TRBJ1-4 and V is TRBV20-1; TRBD1 matches at 8 bases. The trim removed 8 bases at V and 8 bases at J, leaving 10 bases unmatched. Germline-derived CDR1 and CDR2 are DFQATT and SNEGSKA (reference sequence). CDR3 size: 13 residues. The CDR3 DNA reads as TGCAGTTTTCATGGACAGGGAGGGGAAAAACTGTTTTTT. It is translated as CSFHGQGGEKLFF.

By sample fraction, this clonotype is medium-sized. The chain has TRBV28 and TRBJ2-7; tentative D call: TRBD2 (7 bases). CDR3 length equals 14 residues. V was clipped by 6 bases and J by 2 bases, with 14 bases between them. CDR1 and CDR2 (germline): MDHEN, SYDVKM. CDR3 protein: CASRGGLFPYEQYF. Written as DNA, the CDR3 is TGTGCCAGCAGGGGGGGGCTTTTTCCCTACGAGCAGTACTTC.

This clonotype was recorded many times. CDR3 in DNA: TGTGCCACCAACGCCCCTCGGGGGTGGGGCACAGATACGCAGTATTTT. It is translated as CATNAPRGWGTDTQYF. V gene TRBV12-3 or TRBV12-4 combines with J gene TRBJ2-3; weak D call: TRBD2 (6 bases). V was clipped by 10 bases and J by 1 base, with 21 bases between them. The CDR3 consists of 16 residues.

The chain uses TRBV3-1 and TRBJ1-4, with 9 bases aligning to TRBD1. This CDR3 comprises 14 residues. CDR1 is LGHDT, CDR2 YNNKEL, per germline (reference sequence). V was pared by 4 bases and J by 9 bases, with 6 bases of the junction left unmatched. The CDR3 nucleotides are TGTGCCAGCAGCCTACGGACAGGGGTTCAAAAACTGTTTTTT. Protein sequence: CASSLRTGVQKLFF.

The chain is built from TRBV5-7 and TRBJ1-6; TRBD1 matches 7 bases. TRBV5-7 has ORF status, its function being uncertain. The V gene end was trimmed by 4 bases and the J gene end by 9 bases; junction bases not matched to a gene: 13. The CDR3 sequence is 16 residues long. The CDR3 bases are TGTGCCAGCAGCGAACTCAGGGGGGTGAGTGGTTCACCCCTCCACTTT. It codes for CASSELRGVSGSPLHF.

By proportion, this clonotype is medium-sized. The genes are TRBV5-1 and TRBJ2-2; D is possibly TRBD2 (6 bases). CDR3 length equals 15 residues. V lost 4 bases, J lost 14 bases, and 24 bases lay in between. Looked up from germline, CDR1 is SGHRS and CDR2 is YFSETQ. CDR3: CASSPSTGGEGGLFF. The CDR3 region has the DNA TGCGCCAGCAGCCCCAGCACAGGCGGGGAAGGAGGCCTGTTTTTT.

A word on this clonotype: A much larger clone differs from this one at a single base, so this may be a read error. The J gene is TRBJ2-7, the V gene TRBV7-2; 8 bases map to TRBD2. Germline values: CDR1 SGHTA, CDR2 FQGNSA. This CDR3 is 15 amino acids long. The CDR3 bases are TGTTCCAGCAGCTTAGCTGGGCGGGGGGCCTACGAGCAGTACTTC. Its translation: CSSSLAGRGAYEQYF.

As to this clonotype: A single base separates this from a much larger clone, so it may be a read error. This chain links TRBV7-2 with TRBJ2-5; possibly TRBD2 for D (6 bases). V lost 1 base and J 5 bases, leaving 17 bases between the germline ends. Per the germline V gene, CDR1 is SGHTA and CDR2 is FQGNSA. This CDR3 has 16 amino acids. The chain's CDR3 is CASSLGAAGPAETQYF. The CDR3 bases are TGTGCCAGCAGCTTAGGTGCGGCGGGGCCAGCGGAGACCCAGTACTTC.

Many counts were recorded for this clonotype. The rearrangement uses TRBV6-1 and TRBJ1-3; 7 nucleotides line up with TRBD1. The CDR3 runs 15 residues. The germline gives CDR1 MNHNS, CDR2 SASEGT. V was clipped by 5 bases and J by 1 base; unmatched bases: 5. The CDR3 spells CASSPLQGSGNTIYF. In nucleotides, the CDR3 is TGTGCCAGCAGTCCACTACAGGGGTCTGGAAACACCATATATTTT.

J is TRBJ2-5 and V is TRBV20-1; 10 bases map to TRBD2. The CDR3 loop spans 15 amino acids. CDR1 and CDR2 (germline): DFQATT, SNEGSKA (reference sequence). V lost 0 bases and J lost 5; bases outside the gene matches: 6. CDR3 sequence reads: CSARDPSGSPETQYF. Written as DNA, the CDR3 is TGCAGTGCTAGAGATCCTAGCGGGAGTCCGGAGACCCAGTACTTC.

Relative to its sample, this clonotype is medium-sized (0.01 to 0.1%). The CDR3 here is CASRERGGVSYNEQFF. CDR3 nucleotides: TGTGCCAGCAGAGAGCGGGGAGGGGTTTCCTACAATGAGCAGTTCTTC. The gene calls are TRBV7-2 and TRBJ2-1; TRBD2 matches 7 bases. Germline V gives CDR1 SGHTA, CDR2 FQGNSA. This CDR3 spans 16 amino acids. V shed 6 bases, J shed 1 base, and the junction held 9 bases outside the gene matches. The full variable domain, in which reference TRBV7-2 and TRBJ2-1 provide the parts outside the CDR3, is GAGVSQSPSNKVTEKGKDVELRCDPISGHTALYWYRQSLGQGLEFLIYFQGNSAPDKSGLPSDRFSAERTGGSVSTLTIQRTQQEDSAVYLCASRERGGVSYNEQFFGPGTRLTVL.

This clonotype was observed at least ten times. The chain is built from TRBV11-2 and TRBJ1-4, with D uncertain. The V gene's germline CDR1 is SGHAT and CDR2 FQNNGV. Trimming left V 5 bases short and J 8 bases short, with 15 bases between. The CDR3 is 14 amino acids. In DNA form, the CDR3 reads TGTGCCAGCAGCCACTCGGGGAGAATAGAAAAACTGTTTTTT. It yields the protein CASSHSGRIEKLFF.

A note on this clonotype: A clone one base away is much larger, so this may be a read error. This chain connects TRBV9 to TRBJ1-6; D remains unclear. This CDR3 has 14 amino acids. Germline CDR1 reads SGDLS; CDR2 reads YYNGEE. The V end lost 5 bases, the J end lost 3 bases, and 9 bases lay between the germline ends. In nucleotides, the CDR3 is TGTGCCAGCAGAGTGACCCTCTATAATTCACCCCTCCACTTT. Translating gives CASRVTLYNSPLHF.

As for this clonotype: This could be a read error, since a much larger clone is one nucleotide away. The V and J genes are TRBV20-1 and TRBJ2-7; 8 bases are a match to TRBD1. There are 13 residues in the CDR3. CDR1 is DFQATT, CDR2 SNEGSKA, per germline (reference sequence). The CDR3 DNA is TGCAGTGTACTCAGGACAGGGACCTACGAGCACTACTTC. This translates into CSVLRTGTYEHYF.

This clonotype ranks as medium-sized. J is TRBJ2-2 and V is TRBV24-1, with D tentatively TRBD1 (6 bases). V lost 9 bases and J 0 bases, leaving 10 bases between the germline ends. This CDR3 contains 14 residues. Germline-derived CDR1 and CDR2 are KGHDR and SFDVKD. Written as DNA, the CDR3 is TGTGCCACCGGGGGCAGCGCGAACACCGGGGAGCTGTTTTTT. Protein sequence: CATGGSANTGELFF.

Many counts were recorded for this clonotype. The chain uses TRBV25-1 and TRBJ1-6; D is ambiguous. The germline V gene has CDR1 MGHDK and CDR2 SYGVNS. The CDR3 runs 13 residues. Between the trimmed V and J ends, which lost 5 bases and 8 bases, there was a span of 10 bases. The CDR3 here is CASSRTNDSPLHF. The CDR3 coding sequence is TGTGCCAGCAGTCGGACTAACGATTCACCCCTCCACTTT.

This clonotype was detected ten times or more. V usage is TRBV19 and J usage is TRBJ1-2, with 11 bases lining up with TRBD1. J lost 4 bases, V lost 5 bases, and 15 bases had no gene match. Germline CDR1 is LNHDA and CDR2 is SQIVND (reference sequence). The CDR3 has 18 residues. CDR3 in amino acids: CASSDKSDRGLSSYGYTF. In nucleotides, the CDR3 is TGTGCCAGTAGTGACAAATCGGACAGGGGGCTTTCTTCCTATGGCTACACCTTC.

By share of the sample, this clonotype is medium-sized. The chain uses TRBV7-3 and TRBJ2-2; TRBD1 matches 7 bases. The V segment lost 5 bases and the J segment 4 bases; nucleotides outside the gene matches: 7. This CDR3 contains 15 residues. The germline V gene encodes CDR1 SGHTA and CDR2 FQGTGA. The chain's CDR3 is CASSPQGQATGELFF. The CDR3 coding sequence is TGTGCCAGCAGCCCACAAGGACAGGCCACCGGGGAGCTGTTTTTT.

The table lists this clonotype with many counts. The chain carries TRBV2 and TRBJ2-3; D gene uncertain. CDR1 is SNHLY and CDR2 is FYNNEI in the germline V gene. V was clipped by 3 bases and J by 4 bases, with 5 bases between them. CDR3 length: 12 residues. The CDR3 spells CASSDRSDTQYF. Here the CDR3 DNA reads TGTGCCAGCAGTGACAGGTCAGATACGCAGTATTTT.

This clonotype turned up a few times. This may come from a read error, since a much larger clone is one base off. This chain connects TRBV28 to TRBJ2-7; maybe TRBD1 (6 bases). V shed 4 bases and J shed 3 bases, with 13 bases lying between them. The CDR3 contains 14 residues. Germline loops: CDR1 MDHEN, CDR2 SYDVKM. In DNA form, the CDR3 reads TGTGCCAGCAGTTCCGGGACATTGGTCTACGAGCAGTACTTC. It codes for CASSSGTLVYEQYF.

This clonotype showed up many times. The genes are TRBV9 and TRBJ1-5, with unresolved D. The CDR3 is 13 residues long. Germline V gives CDR1 SGDLS, CDR2 YYNGEE. V was trimmed by 0 bases and J by 6 bases, leaving 7 bases between them. CDR3 amino acids: CASSVGNSQPQHF. In DNA form, the CDR3 reads TGTGCCAGCAGCGTAGGCAACAGTCAGCCCCAGCATTTT.

This clonotype is judged medium-sized. CDR3 sequence: CASSETFQQPQHF. Written as DNA, the CDR3 is TGTGCCAGCAGCGAGACCTTCCAGCAGCCCCAGCATTTT. The chain has TRBV2 and TRBJ1-5; D is ambiguous. Trimming stripped 6 bases from V and 7 bases from J, with 13 bases between. From germline, CDR1 is SNHLY and CDR2 FYNNEI. This CDR3 has 13 residues.

This clonotype was detected a few times. A much larger clone differs by one base, so this may be a read error. The genes are TRBV11-2 and TRBJ2-7; D possibly corresponds to TRBD1 (6 bases). CDR1 and CDR2 from the germline V gene are SGHAT and FQNNGV. V was clipped by 8 bases and J by 5 bases, with 13 bases between them. This CDR3 is 12 amino acids long. CDR3 DNA sequence: TGTGCCAGCCGTAGGTCAGGGGACGAGCAGTACTTC. Residues: CASRRSGDEQYF.

Notes on this clonotype: A read error may be the cause here, since a much bigger clone is one base away. Here the CDR3 omits its conserved ending phenylalanine or tryptophan, so a read error is the likely source. This chain links TRBV11-3 with TRBJ2-6, with 9 bases matching TRBD1. The CDR3 length is 17 residues. Germline lookup yields CDR1 SGHNT and CDR2 YENEEA. The ends lost 1 base at V and 0 bases at J; junction bases unmatched: 1. The CDR3: CASSLGTGVSGANVLTL. In DNA, the CDR3 is TGTGCCAGCAGCTTAGGGACAGGGGTCTCTGGGGCCAACGTCCTGACTTTA.

Ten or more counts support this clonotype. The V call is TRBV6-1, the J call TRBJ1-2; no firm D call. This CDR3 spans 12 amino acids. V was pared by 10 bases and J by 4 bases, with 13 bases between. Germline CDR1 MNHNS, CDR2 SASEGT. CDR3: CATRTMGYGYTF. CDR3 nucleotide sequence: TGTGCCACACGAACTATGGGCTATGGCTACACCTTC.